This T cell receptor (beta chain) was observed in a study of shared clonotypes between healthy human individuals (dated by TCRdb to 2020 to 2022). As for the study more broadly: The cohort included a few men and a couple of women between 18 and 49 years of age. For each donor, three plates each were used for CD4 naive and CD4 memory, two plates were used for CD8 naive, and one plate was used for CD8 memory. Blood TCR repertoires of five healthy adults were deeply sequenced to estimate repertoire size and the extent of clonotype sharing between individuals. Libraries were prepared and TCR repertoires were sequenced by different laboratories using diverse techniques, in order to increase sequencing depth and limit assay-specific biases. Between about 0.9 and 9 billion PBMCs per donor were obtained by leukapheresis. Study-wide conclusions, independent of this receptor: Sampling was restricted to blood, and TCR repertoires in tissues likely differ from the TCR repertoires found in blood. Across a handful of donors, about 4.5% of naive CD4, roughly 3.5% of naive CD8, 2.3% of memory CD4, and over 0.35% of memory CD8 clonotypes were shared. Incomplete sequencing was indicated by rarefaction of sorted-subset datasets, despite the large sequencing depth. The small number of donors limited the genetic and exposure-history diversity represented. Higher generation probabilities were observed for clonotypes shared by all four sorted-subset donors than for non-shared clonotypes. Pairwise subsampling led to the expectation that sequencing depth would affect the degree of clonotype sharing among donors. Estimated clonotype richness was generally larger for naive than for memory subsets.

Using the deep immunoSEQ assay, multiplex PCR amplified TCR CDR3 regions from genomic DNA. Extracted genomic DNA from each cell subset was distributed evenly across all wells of several immunoSEQ 96-well plates, and each plate was treated as a replicate. For sorted subsets, each replicate PCR was loaded with approximately 190 ng genomic DNA, equivalent to roughly 30,000 T cell genomes. Purified libraries were measured with a Qubit 3.0 fluorometer, size-checked on a Bioanalyzer 2100, and measured again with the KAPA Library Quantification kit. Every immunoSEQ 96-well plate was sequenced on a dedicated single-read 150-cycle Illumina NextSeq 550 flow cell. The paper's data handling went like this. Because the immunoSEQ output included only junctional sequences and no quality scores, the filtering could not be the same as the filtering used for full-length reads. To assign V/J genes and CDR3, sequences were annotated against IMGT germline references using PyIR, a Python wrapper for IgBLAST v1.9. Reads with weak V/J assignments (E-value above 1e-6), missing CDR3, stop codons, out-of-frame junctions, or ambiguous translated residues were removed. A V3J clonotype was defined by an identical inferred V gene, J gene, and CDR3 amino acid sequence. The percentage overlap between two repertoires was calculated by dividing the number of shared unique clonotypes by the size of the smaller repertoire. Richness of each repertoire was evaluated using RTK rarefaction, the Chao1 estimator, and Recon v2.1 estimates of unobserved clonotypes. For all TCRbeta clonotypes obtained by the gDNA method from a few donors, generation probabilities were computed with OLGA. In its TCRdb copy, this immuneACCESS table keeps in-frame sequences only and misses some clones. Where compared with another copy, unresolved V genes explain less than half of these, and the others have no known cause. The V and J calls and clone size are taken from that table; D and trimming were inferred from the DNA. The sample includes about 2.4 million clones, with roughly 93% observed a single time. Approximately 0.37% of the sample is taken by the ten largest.

The donors were healthy, HIV-negative adults who had no recently reported acute infections or vaccinations. Every donor was a Caucasian adult residing in Nashville, Tennessee, USA. Magnetic negative selection was used to enrich CD4+ T cells, after which naive cells were positively selected on CD45RA and the negative fraction became the memory subset. Blood was obtained by leukapheresis, after which PBMCs were separated by Ficoll-Histopaque density gradient centrifugation and cryopreserved in liquid nitrogen vapor phase. Analytical flow cytometry was used to check the purity and quantity of each magnetically sorted T cell population. Genomic DNA was isolated from each sorted fraction and quantified by UV absorbance on a Nanodrop 2000c. In its sample, this clone was seen once. Its antigen is not yet known. Base qualities are missing; no much larger clone stands one base away. Reading from cysteine to phenylalanine, the CDR3 counts 12 amino acids. Of the read, only the CDR3 DNA is kept; its 36 bases are in frame from base 1. Looking up the germline V gene (reference sequence) yields CDR1 LNHDA and CDR2 SQIVND. The V end loses 8 bases and the J end loses 5 bases, and a stretch of 12 bases separates them.

The rearrangement joined TRBV19 to TRBJ2-5; a tentative D match to TRBD2 spans 6 bases. The source material was naive CD4+ T cells from PBMCs. The cell subset or site label on this specimen signifies: CD45RA+ positively selected. This TCR derives from a young man in good health. Some clones in this sample may be carry-over from other donors' samples. In nucleotides, the sequence is TGTGCCAGTGGGGGGAATATCGAGACCCAGTACTTC. This is translated as CASGGNIETQYF.